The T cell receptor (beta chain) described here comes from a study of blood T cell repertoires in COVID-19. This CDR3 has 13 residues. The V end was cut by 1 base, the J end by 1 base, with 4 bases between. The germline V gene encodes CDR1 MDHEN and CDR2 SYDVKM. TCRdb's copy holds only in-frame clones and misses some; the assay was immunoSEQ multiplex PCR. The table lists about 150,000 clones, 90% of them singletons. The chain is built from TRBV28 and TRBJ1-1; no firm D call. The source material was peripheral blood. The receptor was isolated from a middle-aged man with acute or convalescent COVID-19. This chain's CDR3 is CASSLFSNTEAFF. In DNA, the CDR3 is TGTGCCAGCAGTTTATTCTCGAACACTGAAGCTTTCTTT. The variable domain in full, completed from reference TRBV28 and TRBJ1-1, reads DVKVTQSSRYLVKRTGEKVFLECVQDMDHENMFWYRQDPGLGLRLIYFSYDVKMKEKGDIPEGYSVSREKKERFSLILESASTNQTSMYLCASSLFSNTEAFFGQGTRLTVV.